This T cell receptor beta chain stems from a study of immune cell composition in non-small cell lung cancer. Sequencing was performed with immunoSEQ multiplex PCR; in TCRdb, only in-frame clones are kept and a portion is missing. The data show some 3,000 clones, over 65% seen once. Normal lung was sampled as far from the tumour as possible, at least 3 cm. The CDR3 is made up of 14 amino acids. Germline CDR1 reads MNHEY; CDR2 reads SVGAGI. Trimming took 4 bases from V and 0 from J, leaving 7 bases between them. The chain combines TRBV6-5 with TRBJ1-3; tentatively, D is TRBD1 (5 bases). The sequence came from a human donor with non-small cell lung cancer. Material: non-adjacent lung tissue. The CDR3 bases are TGTGCCAGCAGTTTACAGGTCTCTGGAAACACCATATATTTT. Amino acid sequence: CASSLQVSGNTIYF.